The clone carrying this T cell receptor (beta chain) was counted a few times. What it binds is not known. This entry comes from a study of T cell responses to AZD1222 COVID-19 vaccine. General study results and limits: Spike-specific TCR depth and breadth grew after two AZD1222 doses.

Profiled with immunoSEQ multiplex PCR; TCRdb holds only in-frame clones, not every one. Of some 130,000 clones in the sample, 80% to 95% are singletons; the top ten hold around 3.1%. Germline CDR1 is SEHNR and CDR2 is FQNEAQ (reference sequence). The V end was cut by 4 bases, the J end by 4 bases, with 16 bases between. The CDR3 has 15 residues. The genes are TRBV7-9 and TRBJ1-2, with D possibly TRBD1 on 6 matching bases. The sample in question was peripheral blood, obtained on day 0 of AZD1222 vaccination. The clonotype comes from an adult in good health. The CDR3 spells CASSSNRVTSYGYTF. The CDR3 coding sequence is TGTGCCAGCAGCTCAAACAGGGTCACAAGCTATGGCTACACCTTC.